Below are 18 T cell receptor beta chains sequenced from a single sample in a study of neoadjuvant anti-PD-1 for oral cavity cancer. Repertoires were generated with immunoSEQ multiplex PCR, while TCRdb's copy carries only in-frame clones and drops some. The data show some 15,000 clones, with roughly 34% seen just once and around 40% held by the top ten. This sample's time point: after neoadjuvant nivolumab, at surgical resection. The specimen comprised tumor tissue, sampled after nivolumab (anti-PD-1) treatment. The receptors come from a person aged 40 to 85 with oral cavity squamous cell carcinoma.

The gene calls are TRBV6-1 and TRBJ1-1; possible D gene TRBD1, 6 bases. Germline V gene sequence: CDR1 MNHNS, CDR2 SASEGT. The CDR3 runs to 13 residues. V was pared by 4 bases and J by 1 base, with 7 bases between. The CDR3 spells CASSGQENTEAFF. The CDR3 DNA follows: TGTGCCAGCAGTGGACAGGAGAACACTGAAGCTTTCTTT.

This clone occurred a few times. This sequence joins TRBV7-2 and TRBJ1-5; no firm D call. The length of the CDR3 is 14 residues. V was trimmed by 2 bases and J by 4 bases, leaving 9 bases between them. CDR1 SGHTA and CDR2 FQGNSA come from the germline V gene. The CDR3 DNA reads as TGTGCCAGCAGCTTAAAAGGCAGTAATCAGCCCCAGCATTTT. Translation: CASSLKGSNQPQHF. The complete variable domain, with remaining parts taken from reference TRBV7-2 and TRBJ1-5, reads GAGVSQSPSNKVTEKGKDVELRCDPISGHTALYWYRQSLGQGLEFLIYFQGNSAPDKSGLPSDRFSAERTGGSVSTLTIQRTQQEDSAVYLCASSLKGSNQPQHFGDGTRLSIL.

Ten or more counts support this clone. The chain has TRBV7-2 and TRBJ1-2; the D gene is possibly TRBD1 (5 bases). The germline CDR1 and CDR2 sequences are SGHTA and FQGNSA. This CDR3 is built from 14 residues. The V end was cut by 0 bases, the J end by 4 bases, with 9 bases between. For the CDR3, the DNA is TGTGCCAGCAGCTTAGCAGGGGACTCCTATGGCTACACCTTC. Encoded protein: CASSLAGDSYGYTF.

The chain has TRBV7-6 and TRBJ2-2; D gene unclear. The V and J ends lost 2 bases and 0 bases respectively, with 7 bases between them. In germline, CDR1 is SGHVS, CDR2 FNYEAQ. The length of the CDR3 is 15 residues. The DNA of the CDR3 is TGTGCCAGCAGCTTACGACCTTCGAACACCGGGGAGCTGTTTTTT. It is translated as CASSLRPSNTGELFF.

V usage is TRBV4-1 and J usage is TRBJ2-7, with D unclear. This CDR3 comprises 13 residues. V was clipped by 4 bases and J by 5 bases, with 12 bases between them. CDR1 MGHRA and CDR2 YSYEKL come from the germline V gene. The CDR3 loop is CASSRSFGDEQYF. CDR3 bases: TGCGCCAGCAGCCGCTCCTTTGGGGACGAGCAGTACTTC.

The chain links TRBV7-9 to TRBJ2-1; D is ambiguous. The V gene lost 3 bases and the J gene lost 1 base, with 10 bases spanning the gap. In germline, CDR1 is SEHNR, CDR2 FQNEAQ (reference sequence). CDR3 length: 15 amino acids. CDR3 bases: TGTGCCAGCAGCTTGTACGGTTCTTCCTACAATGAGCAGTTCTTC. It yields the protein CASSLYGSSYNEQFF.

CDR3 nucleotide sequence: TGTGCCAGCAGCTTAGTGCTTGGGGGGGGCTACGAGCAGTTCTTC. This gives the protein CASSLVLGGGYEQFF. The chain joins TRBV7-2 to TRBJ2-1; TRBD2 is a possible D gene (7 bases). Trimming stripped 1 base from V and 10 bases from J, with 17 bases between. The CDR3 length is 15 residues. Germline V gives CDR1 SGHTA, CDR2 FQGNSA.

The chain joins TRBV7-8 to TRBJ1-1; D is undetermined. The CDR3 consists of 14 residues. V was shortened by 3 bases and J by 0 bases, with 8 bases between the two germline ends. The germline CDR1 and CDR2 sequences are SGHVS and FQNEAQ. The CDR3 coding sequence is TGTGCCAGCAGCTTTACAGCCATGAACACTGAAGCTTTCTTT. Translated: CASSFTAMNTEAFF.

The sample holds a few counts of this clone. V gene TRBV6-6 combines with J gene TRBJ1-1, with D uncertain. With 0 bases removed from V and 0 bases from J, the gap between germline ends came to 5 bases. The germline gives CDR1 MNHNY, CDR2 SVGAGI (reference sequence). The length of the CDR3 is 14 residues. CDR3 amino acids: CASSYSGLNTEAFF. For the CDR3, the DNA is TGTGCCAGCAGTTACTCTGGCCTGAACACTGAAGCTTTCTTT.

In its sample, this clone was seen many times. The chain links TRBV6-6 to TRBJ2-5; perhaps D is TRBD1 or TRBD2 (5 bases each). Trimming pared 6 bases from V and 3 bases from J, leaving 17 bases between. The CDR3 sequence is 15 residues long. Germline CDR1 is MNHNY and CDR2 is SVGAGI (reference sequence). CDR3 sequence reads: CASSSGTAWEETQYF. The CDR3 DNA reads TGTGCCAGCAGCTCCGGGACCGCTTGGGAAGAGACCCAGTACTTC.

By share of the sample, this clone is medium-sized. The rearrangement links TRBV7-9 to TRBJ1-2, with D possibly matching TRBD1 (6 bases). The length of the CDR3 is 14 residues. V gave up 5 bases and J gave up 2 bases, with 12 bases separating them. Germline V gene lookup returns CDR1 SEHNR and CDR2 FQNEAQ (reference sequence). The CDR3 here is CASSEGQNNYGYTF. The CDR3 coding sequence is TGTGCCAGCAGCGAGGGACAAAACAACTATGGCTACACCTTC.

V is TRBV27 and J is TRBJ1-5; D is unresolved. The CDR3 runs 15 residues. Germline assignment: CDR1 MNHEY and CDR2 SMNVEV (reference sequence). The V end lost 2 bases, the J end lost 1 base, and 9 bases lay between the germline ends. CDR3 amino acids: CASSLGTASNQPQHF. DNA for the CDR3: TGTGCCAGCAGTTTAGGTACAGCGAGCAATCAGCCCCAGCATTTT.

This clone turned up a few times. The chain uses TRBV5-4 and TRBJ2-1, with D unclear. Trimming cost V 3 bases and J 6 bases, with 10 bases left between them. CDR1 SGHNT and CDR2 YYREEE come from the germline V gene (reference sequence). The CDR3 consists of 13 residues. CDR3 loop: CASSSQGFNEQFF. The CDR3, as DNA: TGTGCCAGCAGCTCTCAAGGGTTCAATGAGCAGTTCTTC.

The chain uses TRBV14 and TRBJ2-7; a possible D gene is TRBD1 (6 bases). The V and J ends lost 1 base and 4 bases respectively, with 17 bases between them. Germline V lookup: CDR1 SGHDN, CDR2 FVKESK. There are 16 residues in the CDR3. The CDR3 sequence: CASSQGIPGTNYEQYF. CDR3 sequence (DNA): TGTGCCAGCAGCCAAGGAATTCCCGGGACAAATTACGAGCAGTACTTC.

This clone was seen only a few times. The gene calls are TRBV21-1 and TRBJ2-4; the table's D call TRBD2 went unverified against the DNA. TRBV21-1 is classified as a pseudogene. The length of the CDR3 is 15 residues. CDR3 nucleotide sequence: TGTGCCAGCAGCAAGTCCCGCCCGGGGGGAAACATTCAGTACTTC. This gives the protein CASSKSRPGGNIQYF.

In its sample, this clone was seen a few times. The chain couples TRBV7-9 to TRBJ1-1; the match to TRBD1 covers 7 bases. The CDR3 sequence is 17 residues long. J gave up 0 bases and V 3 bases, and 10 bases lay outside the gene matches. Germline V gene sequence: CDR1 SEHNR, CDR2 FQNEAQ (reference sequence). The CDR3 sequence: CASSFGTLGTVNTEAFF. The DNA for the CDR3 is TGTGCCAGCAGCTTTGGCACCCTCGGGACAGTGAACACTGAAGCTTTCTTT.

This clone has just a few counts. The chain combines TRBV7-9 with TRBJ1-4, with 8 bases matching TRBD1. CDR3 length: 15 amino acids. Per the germline V gene, CDR1 is SEHNR and CDR2 is FQNEAQ (reference sequence). Trimming cost V 1 base and J 5 bases; bases outside gene matches: 3. In DNA, the CDR3 is TGTGCCAGCAGCTTAGGGACAGGGTCCAATGAAAAACTGTTTTTT. It specifies CASSLGTGSNEKLFF.

This clone occurred a few times. The chain employs TRBV27 and TRBJ2-2; no firm D call. CDR3 size: 14 residues. The V and J ends lost 5 bases and 0 bases respectively, with 7 bases between them. Looked up from germline, CDR1 is MNHEY and CDR2 is SMNVEV (reference sequence). The CDR3 here is CASSGYSNTGELFF. As DNA, the CDR3 is TGTGCCAGCAGTGGGTATTCGAACACCGGGGAGCTGTTTTTT.